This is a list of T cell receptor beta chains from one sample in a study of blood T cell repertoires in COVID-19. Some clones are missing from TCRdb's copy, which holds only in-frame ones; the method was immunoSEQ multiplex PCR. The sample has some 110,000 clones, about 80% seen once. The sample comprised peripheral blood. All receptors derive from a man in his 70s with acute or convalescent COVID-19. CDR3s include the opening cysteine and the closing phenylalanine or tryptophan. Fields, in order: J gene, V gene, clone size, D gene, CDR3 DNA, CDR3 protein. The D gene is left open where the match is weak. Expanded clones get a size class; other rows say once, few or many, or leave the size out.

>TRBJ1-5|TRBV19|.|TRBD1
TGTGCCAGTAGTATAGGTTTTGCCCGGGGAAAGGGGGCTCAGCCCCAGCATTTT
CASSIGFARGKGAQPQHF
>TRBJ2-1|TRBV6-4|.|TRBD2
TGTGCCAGCAGCCTCGAGGGAGCGGGGGGGCCCCGCGAGCAGTTCTTC
CASSLEGAGGPREQFF
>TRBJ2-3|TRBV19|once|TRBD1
TGTGCCAGTAGTAGAGGACAGGGCACAGATACGCAGTATTTT
CASSRGQGTDTQYF
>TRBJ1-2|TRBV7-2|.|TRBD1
TGTGCCAGCAGCTTAGTGGGGGGACAGGGTGCCTATGGCTACACCTTC
CASSLVGGQGAYGYTF
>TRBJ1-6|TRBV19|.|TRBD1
TGTGCCAGTAGTATAAGAGGCACCGGGACAGGGAACTCACCCCTCCACTTT
CASSIRGTGTGNSPLHF
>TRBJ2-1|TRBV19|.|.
TGTGCCAGTAGTATCTTCGCTAGAGCGTTGGGTGAGCAGTTCTTC
CASSIFARALGEQFF
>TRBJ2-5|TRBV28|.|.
TGTGCCAGCGGTTGGGCACAGGGCGGCCAAGAGACCCAGTACTTC
CASGWAQGGQETQYF
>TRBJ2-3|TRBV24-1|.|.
TGTGCCACCAGTGGGCAGGGCACAGATACGCAGTATTTT
CATSGQGTDTQYF
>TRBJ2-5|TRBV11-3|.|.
TGTGCCAGCAGCCGCGACTCATCCGAAGAGACCCAGTACTTC
CASSRDSSEETQYF
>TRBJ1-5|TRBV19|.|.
TGTGCCAGTAGTCCGATGAGCCGGGGGGGCAATCAGCCCCAGCATTTT
CASSPMSRGGNQPQHF
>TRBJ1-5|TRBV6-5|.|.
TGTGCCAGCAGCCCAATCGGAGGTCAGCCCCAGCATTTT
CASSPIGGQPQHF
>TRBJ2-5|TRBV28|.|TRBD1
TGTGCCAGCAGTCCAGGGGGCCAAGAGACCCAGTACTTC
CASSPGGQETQYF
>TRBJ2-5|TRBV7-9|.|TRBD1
TGTGCCAGCAGCCTACTCGGACAGGGGAAATCGGAGACCCAGTACTTC
CASSLLGQGKSETQYF
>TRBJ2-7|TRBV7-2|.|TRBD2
TGTGCCAGCAGCTTTCTCGCGGGAGCCTACGAGCAGTACTTC
CASSFLAGAYEQYF
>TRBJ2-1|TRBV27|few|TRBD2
TGTGCCAGCGCCCGGGAGGGCCGCTACAATGAGCAGTTCTTC
CASAREGRYNEQFF
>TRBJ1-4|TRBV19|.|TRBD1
TGTGCCAGTAGGAGGGACAGGTCCGCTGAAAAACTGTTTTTT
CASRRDRSAEKLFF
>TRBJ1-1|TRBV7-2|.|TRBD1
TGTGCCAGCAGTCCTGGACAGGGGAGGGAAGCTTTCTTT
CASSPGQGREAFF
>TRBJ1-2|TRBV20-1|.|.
TGCAGTGCTAGTGTCATCCAGGGTGTCTATGGCTACACCTTC
CSASVIQGVYGYTF
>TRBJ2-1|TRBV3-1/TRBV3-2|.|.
TGTGCCAGCAGCTCCGGGACCTACAATGAGCAGTTCTTC
CASSSGTYNEQFF
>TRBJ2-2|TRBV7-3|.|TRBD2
TGTGCCAGCAGCTTAAGGCTAGCGGGAGGGCCTAACACCGGGGAGCTGTTTTTT
CASSLRLAGGPNTGELFF
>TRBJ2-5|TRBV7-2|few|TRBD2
TGTGCCAGCAGCTTACCCCTTGGACTAGTTGAGACCCAGTACTTC
CASSLPLGLVETQYF
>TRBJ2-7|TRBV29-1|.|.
TGCAGCGTTGACGGCAGGCGCTCGGACGAGCAGTACTTC
CSVDGRRSDEQYF
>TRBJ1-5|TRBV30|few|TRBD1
TGTGCCTGGAGTGAAGGGGACAGGGGGGACAATCAGCCCCAGCATTTT
CAWSEGDRGDNQPQHF
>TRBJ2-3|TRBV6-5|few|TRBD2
TGTGCCAGCAGTTTCTCGACTAGCGGGGGCACAGATACGCAGTATTTT
CASSFSTSGGTDTQYF
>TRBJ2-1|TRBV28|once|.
TGTGCCAGCGGCAGGGTTTTCAATGAGCAGTTCTTC
CASGRVFNEQFF
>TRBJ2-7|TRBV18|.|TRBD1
TGTGCCAGCTCACCAGAGGGGGCGGAGTACGAGCAGTACTTC
CASSPEGAEYEQYF
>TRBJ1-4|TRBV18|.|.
TGTGCCAGCTCACAAGACAGCATCCCGAATGAAAAACTGTTTTTT
CASSQDSIPNEKLFF
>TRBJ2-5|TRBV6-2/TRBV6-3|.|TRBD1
TGTGCCAGCAGTTCCGCCGACAGGGGGCATATCCAAGAGACCCAGTACTTC
CASSSADRGHIQETQYF
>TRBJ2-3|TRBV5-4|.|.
TGTGCCAGCAGCTTGTTGGGCGGGCCTAGCACAGATACGCAGTATTTT
CASSLLGGPSTDTQYF
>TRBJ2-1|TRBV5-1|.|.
TGCGCCAGCAGCTCTCTCCCTAGCGCGAGGGTAATGTATGAGCAGTTCTTC
CASSSLPSARVMYEQFF
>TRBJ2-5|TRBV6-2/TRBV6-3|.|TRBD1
TGTGCCAGCAGTTACGGCCCTACAGGGGATGAAGAGACCCAGTACTTC
CASSYGPTGDEETQYF
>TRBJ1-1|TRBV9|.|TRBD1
TGTGCCAGCGGGACAGGGGGCACTGAAGCTTTCTTT
CASGTGGTEAFF
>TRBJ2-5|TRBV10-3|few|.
TGTGCCATCAGTGAGTCGAGAGTGTTTGAGACCCAGTACTTC
CAISESRVFETQYF
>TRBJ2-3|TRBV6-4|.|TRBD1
TGTGCCAGCAGTGTATCCCAGGGGGGCACAGATACGCAGTATTTT
CASSVSQGGTDTQYF
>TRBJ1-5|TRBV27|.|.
TGTGCCAGCAGCCCCCGGGAAGGCGCCTATAGCAATCAGCCCCAGCATTTT
CASSPREGAYSNQPQHF
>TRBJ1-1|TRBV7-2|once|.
TGTGCCAGCAGCGTCCGTCCCACCAGGGACACTGAAGCTTTCTTT
CASSVRPTRDTEAFF
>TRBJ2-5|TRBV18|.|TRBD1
TGTGCCAGCTCAGTACGACAGGGGGCGCAAGAGACCCAGTACTTC
CASSVRQGAQETQYF
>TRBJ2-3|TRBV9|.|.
TGTGCCAGCAGCGTAGTGAAGCGGACCACAGATACGCAGTATTTT
CASSVVKRTTDTQYF
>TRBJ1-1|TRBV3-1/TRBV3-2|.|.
TGTGCCAGCAGCCAATTAAAAGGTGGGGGACACAGATTGGGGACTGAAGCTTTCTTT
CASSQLKGGGHRLGTEAFF
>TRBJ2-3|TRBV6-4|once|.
TGTGCCAGCAGTCGACAAACGGGGGGCAGCACAGATACGCAGTATTTT
CASSRQTGGSTDTQYF
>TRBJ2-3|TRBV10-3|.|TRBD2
TGTGCCATCAGTGACAGCTTACTAGCGGGAGGTATGGGGGCAGATACGCAGTATTTT
CAISDSLLAGGMGADTQYF
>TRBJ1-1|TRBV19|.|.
TGTGCCAGTAGTGAGCGACCGGGCACTGAAGCTTTCTTT
CASSERPGTEAFF
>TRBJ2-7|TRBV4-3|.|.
TGCGCCAGCAGCCAAGATCTTTCTGTGACAGGAGACTACGAGCAGTACTTC
CASSQDLSVTGDYEQYF
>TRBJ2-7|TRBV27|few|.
TGTGCCAGCAGTTTATCTGGGGGGTACGAGCAGTACTTC
CASSLSGGYEQYF
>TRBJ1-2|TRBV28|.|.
TGTGCCAGCAGTTTAGAACAGGGTAACTATGGCTACACCTTC
CASSLEQGNYGYTF
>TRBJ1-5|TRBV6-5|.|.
TGTGCCAGCAGTCCAACAGGGTCCAGCAATCAGCCCCAGCATTTT
CASSPTGSSNQPQHF
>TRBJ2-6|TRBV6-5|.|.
TGTGCCAGCAGTTACTACAGTCCCTCTGGGGCCAACGTCCTGACTTTC
CASSYYSPSGANVLTF
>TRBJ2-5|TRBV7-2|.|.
TGTGCCAGCAGCTTAGTGGGGGGCCAAGAGACCCAGTACTTC
CASSLVGGQETQYF
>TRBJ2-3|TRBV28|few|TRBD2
TGTGCCAGCAGGACTAGCGGGTGGTCTAGGACAGATACGCAGTATTTT
CASRTSGWSRTDTQYF
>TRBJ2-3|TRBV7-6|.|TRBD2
TGTGCCAGCAGCACTCCGACTAGCGGGGGTTCGGGATATACGCAGTATTTT
CASSTPTSGGSGYTQYF
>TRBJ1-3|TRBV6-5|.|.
TGTGCCAGCAGGGGCGGCGGGGGGGTCGGAAACACCATATATTTT
CASRGGGGVGNTIYF
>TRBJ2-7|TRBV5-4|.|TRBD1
TGTGCCAGCAGCGGAACAGGGGGCGTCTACGAGCAGTACTTC
CASSGTGGVYEQYF
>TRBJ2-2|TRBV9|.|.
TGTGCCAGCAGCCCGGGACTTACGAACACCGGGGAGCTGTTTTTT
CASSPGLTNTGELFF